A selection of T cell receptor beta chains follows, all from one sample in a study of Ad26.COV2.S vaccination and SARS-CoV-2 variants. TCRdb keeps only in-frame clones here, not all; method: immunoSEQ multiplex PCR. The data show 430,000 or so clones, with 90% seen just once and more than 10% held by the top ten. The sample consisted of peripheral blood, taken in a trial of Ad26.COV2.S vaccine versus placebo. These receptors were obtained from a person aged 18-65 years who received the Ad26.COV2.S COVID-19 vaccine or a placebo. The conserved cysteine and the conserved F or W are not part of the CDR3 here.

j_call v_call cdr3_aa
TRBJ1-5 TRBV4-3 ASSQDSGGNQPQH
TRBJ2-2 TRBV5-4 ASSFRGNEELF
TRBJ2-7 TRBV9 ANPHLAPSSYEQY
TRBJ2-7 TRBV27 ASSLLGELPYEQY
TRBJ2-7 TRBV5-4 ASSYGRPYEQY
TRBJ1-1 TRBV5-1 ASSRETAPTTEAF
TRBJ2-6 TRBV19 ASSIRQISGANVLT
TRBJ2-5 TRBV5-1 ASSPRTSGQETQY
TRBJ1-6 TRBV30 AWSGGHNSPLH
TRBJ2-2 TRBV30 AWSKSGAGELF
TRBJ2-1 TRBV5-1 ASSLVGVVQSEQF
TRBJ2-2 TRBV3-1/TRBV3-2 ASSPFDGRARHGELF
TRBJ2-1 TRBV29-1 SVDLYGTTHANEQF
TRBJ1-5 TRBV5-8 ASSPVTVDQPQH
TRBJ1-2 TRBV29-1 SVLYVTGALYGYT